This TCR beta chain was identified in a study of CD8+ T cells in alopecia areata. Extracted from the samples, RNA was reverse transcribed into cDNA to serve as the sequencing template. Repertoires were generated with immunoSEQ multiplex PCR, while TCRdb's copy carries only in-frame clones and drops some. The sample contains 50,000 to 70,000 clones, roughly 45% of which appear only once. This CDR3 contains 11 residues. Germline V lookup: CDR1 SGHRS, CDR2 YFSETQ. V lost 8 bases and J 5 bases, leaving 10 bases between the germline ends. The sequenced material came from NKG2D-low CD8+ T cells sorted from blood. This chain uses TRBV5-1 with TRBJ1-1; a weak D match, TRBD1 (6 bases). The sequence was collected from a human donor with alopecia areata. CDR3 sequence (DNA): TGCGCCAGTCTACAGGGAACTGAAGCTTTCTTT. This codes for CASLQGTEAFF.